This T cell receptor beta chain emerged from a study of T cells in Graves' hyperthyroidism and ophthalmopathy. It was RNA transcripts that yielded the amplified TCR beta CDR3 regions. Initially, a first-round RT-PCR of the TCR CDR3 employed the HTBI primer set. Via MiXCR, TCRdb re-called the multiplex PCR reads, giving one row per CDR3 protein. In the table there are approximately 510,000 distinct CDR3 sequences, around 21% of which are singletons. The V end lost 4 bases, the J end lost 0 bases, and 13 bases lay between the germline ends. CDR1 and CDR2 (germline): MDHEN, SYDVKM. The length of the CDR3 is 16 residues. Many counts were recorded for this clonotype.

The source of this sequence is a man in his late teens or twenties with Graves' hyperthyroidism. The specimen was blood. The rearrangement uses TRBV28 and TRBJ1-3, with TRBD1 as a possible D gene (5 bases). CDR3 nucleotides: TGTGCCAGCAGTTCCCTACAGGTGTTCTCTGGAAACACCATATATTTT. Its protein product is CASSSLQVFSGNTIYF.